This T cell receptor beta chain was identified in a study of beta chain features in type 1 diabetes. This CDR3 spans 12 amino acids. Germline CDR1 is GTSNPN and CDR2 is SVGIG (reference sequence). This clone has more than one count but fewer than ten. cDNA synthesis used the whole RNA isolate, giving expressed TCRB sequences. Profiling relied on immunoSEQ multiplex PCR, and the TCRdb table lists in-frame clones only, not all of them. This table holds around 180,000 clones, more than 10% found once. Source material: central memory CD4+ T cells from blood. V usage is TRBV30 and J usage is TRBJ1-2, with D uncertain. The source of this sequence is a woman younger than 35 in good health. DNA of the CDR3: TGTGCGCGGTCAGCGATTGGCTATGGCTACACCTTC. This gives the protein CARSAIGYGYTF.